This entry concerns a single T cell receptor beta chain. What it binds is unknown. This record belongs to a study of CD8+ T cells in alopecia areata. The study, taken as a whole, reports: One nonresponder leaves baseline CD8+ expansion's link to response uncertain. Many expanded lesional clones persisted in scalp and blood during tofacitinib treatment.

Treatment indicated: oral pan-JAK inhibitor, 5-10 mg twice daily. T lymphocytes (CD4+ and CD8+) were sorted from PBMCs. cDNA reverse transcribed from extracted RNA served as the sequencing template. The method was immunoSEQ multiplex PCR; TCRdb's version includes in-frame clones alone and lacks a portion of them. The sample has about 190,000 clones, about three fifths seen once. The CDR3 is 13 amino acids. Germline V CDR1 and CDR2: SQVTM, ANQGSEA. Deletions cut 4 bases from V and 8 bases from J, with 15 bases between. The sequence came from a human donor with alopecia areata. This sequence joins TRBV29-1 and TRBJ2-1; D is perhaps TRBD2 (6 bases). This specimen consisted of CD4+ T cells sorted from blood, obtained at week 4, from a patient treated with tofacitinib. CDR3 residues: CSVGASVGDEQFF. DNA for the CDR3: TGCAGCGTTGGGGCTAGCGTGGGTGATGAGCAGTTCTTC.